These T cell receptor beta chains were read from a single sample in a study. A single record per CDR3 protein comes from TCRdb applying MiXCR to the reads. In the table there are approximately 1,800 distinct CDR3 sequences, more than 6.5% of which are singletons. Sequenced: CD4+ T cells from peripheral blood. The receptors originated from a human donor with rheumatoid arthritis. CDR3s leave out the opening cysteine and the closing phenylalanine or tryptophan. Each record gives: CDR3 protein, V gene, J gene, CDR3 length.

CDR3: ASSTGTNYGYT
V: TRBV6-2/TRBV6-3
J: TRBJ1-2
length: 11

CDR3: ASSFGLRGRGGELF
V: TRBV11-2
J: TRBJ2-2
length: 14

CDR3: ASSYPLDKNTEAF
V: TRBV6-2/TRBV6-3
J: TRBJ1-1
length: 13

CDR3: ASSYRTGQGDLNQPQH
V: TRBV6-2/TRBV6-3
J: TRBJ1-5
length: 16

CDR3: ASSQLEGKLGNEQF
V: TRBV23-1
J: TRBJ2-1
length: 14

CDR3: SAGRQGREYEQY
V: TRBV20-1
J: TRBJ2-7
length: 12

CDR3: ASSTSRGFSNQPQH
V: TRBV28
J: TRBJ1-5
length: 14

CDR3: SATRGGFSGNTIY
V: TRBV20-1
J: TRBJ1-3
length: 13

CDR3: ASSSPGGTEAF
V: TRBV7-9
J: TRBJ1-1
length: 11

CDR3: SARQGPKTSGRAGELF
V: TRBV20-1
J: TRBJ2-2
length: 16

CDR3: ASSLRLAGEGELF
V: TRBV5-5
J: TRBJ2-2
length: 13

CDR3: ASSLGQGFTDTQY
V: TRBV7-2
J: TRBJ2-3
length: 13

CDR3: ASSPGQGANYGYT
V: TRBV7-2
J: TRBJ1-2
length: 13

CDR3: AWSYSGLWDTEAF
V: TRBV30
J: TRBJ1-1
length: 13

CDR3: ASLVAGTYEQY
V: TRBV12-3/TRBV12-4
J: TRBJ2-7
length: 11

CDR3: ASSLDRPQTQY
V: TRBV7-8
J: TRBJ2-5
length: 11

CDR3: ASSLDAGGVGFEQY
V: TRBV7-2
J: TRBJ2-7
length: 14

CDR3: ASSQRDPTHEQY
V: TRBV7-2
J: TRBJ2-7
length: 12

CDR3: ASSLKPTSGRGYEQF
V: TRBV7-2
J: TRBJ2-1
length: 15

CDR3: ASSLSRERTSGTFEQY
V: TRBV4-1
J: TRBJ2-7
length: 16

CDR3: ASSDPGSYEQY
V: TRBV6-2/TRBV6-3
J: TRBJ2-7
length: 11

CDR3: AISESLPNQETQY
V: TRBV10-3
J: TRBJ2-5
length: 13

CDR3: SASRTADTQY
V: TRBV20-1
J: TRBJ2-3
length: 10

CDR3: ASSYRQAGNTIY
V: TRBV7-2
J: TRBJ1-3
length: 12

CDR3: ASSPPLREDRSEQY
V: TRBV7-8
J: TRBJ2-7
length: 14

CDR3: ASSLASGTTDTQY
V: TRBV7-2
J: TRBJ2-3
length: 13

CDR3: ASSLGQGRTEKLF
V: TRBV7-2
J: TRBJ1-4
length: 13

CDR3: ASSLLPDDQNTEAF
V: TRBV7-3
J: TRBJ1-1
length: 14

CDR3: ATSRGPYSNQPQH
V: TRBV15
J: TRBJ1-5
length: 13

CDR3: SASEAGNNEQF
V: TRBV20-1
J: TRBJ2-1
length: 11

CDR3: ASSYRDNSYEQY
V: TRBV6-2/TRBV6-3
J: TRBJ2-7
length: 12

CDR3: ASSFTGDYNSPLH
V: TRBV7-9
J: TRBJ1-6
length: 13

CDR3: ASSFPGQAASGYT
V: TRBV7-9
J: TRBJ1-2
length: 13

CDR3: ASSFRDTFTGAQY
V: TRBV5-5
J: TRBJ2-5
length: 13

CDR3: ASSFPGTSAQETQY
V: TRBV7-2
J: TRBJ2-5
length: 14

CDR3: ASSEVGFAREQY
V: TRBV2
J: TRBJ2-7
length: 12

CDR3: SARDRDAADGYT
V: TRBV20-1
J: TRBJ1-2
length: 12

CDR3: SVARANEQF
V: TRBV29-1
J: TRBJ2-1
length: 9

CDR3: ASSPVARGNSPLH
V: TRBV7-2
J: TRBJ1-6
length: 13

CDR3: ASSVREKNYGYT
V: TRBV7-2
J: TRBJ1-2
length: 12

CDR3: ASSGWASYNEQF
V: TRBV5-6
J: TRBJ2-1
length: 12

CDR3: ASSYGFTGELF
V: TRBV6-5
J: TRBJ2-2
length: 11

CDR3: ASSFTGKANEKLF
V: TRBV7-2
J: TRBJ1-4
length: 13

CDR3: ASSLFPRTGSNTEAF
V: TRBV6-2/TRBV6-3
J: TRBJ1-1
length: 15

CDR3: ATSSSRICRIRS
V: TRBV24-1
J: TRBJ2-1
length: 12